This is a list of T cell receptor beta chains from one sample in a study of blood T cell repertoires in COVID-19. Using immunoSEQ multiplex PCR, the repertoire was profiled, and TCRdb retains in-frame clones only, with some absent. The sample lists about 240,000 clones, just under 85% occurring once. The source material was peripheral blood. The source is a woman of 80 years or more with acute or convalescent COVID-19. Each CDR3 is given with its conserved first and last residue. D genes are given only for firm matches. Not every row has a clone size; where given, it reads once, few, many or a size class.

d_call: TRBD2
v_call: TRBV2
j_call: TRBJ2-3
clone_size: few
cdr3_aa: CASEPGLAGGIAQYF
cdr3_nt: TGTGCCAGCGAGCCGGGACTAGCGGGGGGGATAGCGCAGTATTTT

d_call: TRBD2
v_call: TRBV15
j_call: TRBJ2-7
clone_size: NA
cdr3_aa: CATSRDISGGADEQYF
cdr3_nt: TGTGCCACCAGCAGAGATATTAGCGGGGGGGCCGACGAGCAGTACTTC

d_call: NA
v_call: TRBV3-1/TRBV3-2
j_call: TRBJ1-2
clone_size: NA
cdr3_aa: CASSQAGVGYTF
cdr3_nt: TGTGCCAGCAGCCAAGCCGGGGTCGGCTACACCTTC

d_call: TRBD2
v_call: TRBV6-1
j_call: TRBJ2-2
clone_size: NA
cdr3_aa: CASSGTSGGATTGELFF
cdr3_nt: TGTGCCAGCAGTGGGACTAGCGGGGGGGCGACCACCGGGGAGCTGTTTTTT

d_call: NA
v_call: TRBV28
j_call: TRBJ1-1
clone_size: NA
cdr3_aa: CASSLFFGSDTEAFF
cdr3_nt: TGTGCCAGCAGTTTATTTTTTGGTTCGGACACTGAAGCTTTCTTT

d_call: NA
v_call: TRBV2
j_call: TRBJ1-2
clone_size: NA
cdr3_aa: CASRENGINYGYTF
cdr3_nt: TGTGCCAGCAGAGAAAACGGGATAAACTATGGCTACACCTTC

d_call: TRBD1
v_call: TRBV5-8
j_call: TRBJ1-4
clone_size: once
cdr3_aa: CASSWRTGINEKLFF
cdr3_nt: TGTGCCAGCAGCTGGCGGACAGGGATTAATGAAAAACTGTTTTTT

d_call: NA
v_call: TRBV28
j_call: TRBJ2-1
clone_size: few
cdr3_aa: CASSLWGAGINEQFF
cdr3_nt: TGTGCCAGCAGTTTATGGGGGGCAGGGATCAATGAGCAGTTCTTC

d_call: NA
v_call: TRBV5-1
j_call: TRBJ1-4
clone_size: NA
cdr3_aa: CASSLEGNEKLFF
cdr3_nt: TGCGCCAGCAGCTTAGAGGGAAATGAAAAACTGTTTTTT

d_call: TRBD2
v_call: TRBV5-1
j_call: TRBJ2-3
clone_size: NA
cdr3_aa: CASSWRGGAEVTQYF
cdr3_nt: TGCGCCAGCAGCTGGCGGGGGGGCGCCGAGGTTACGCAGTATTTT

d_call: NA
v_call: TRBV19
j_call: TRBJ1-1
clone_size: NA
cdr3_aa: CASRWGRDTEAFF
cdr3_nt: TGTGCCAGTAGGTGGGGGCGCGATACTGAAGCTTTCTTT

d_call: TRBD2
v_call: TRBV10-3
j_call: TRBJ2-7
clone_size: NA
cdr3_aa: CAISRGRDGGTYEQYF
cdr3_nt: TGTGCCATCAGCCGCGGGAGGGACGGGGGTACGTACGAGCAGTACTTC

d_call: NA
v_call: TRBV13
j_call: TRBJ1-1
clone_size: NA
cdr3_aa: CASSLRTVNTEAFF
cdr3_nt: TGTGCCAGCAGCTTAAGGACAGTGAACACTGAAGCTTTCTTT

d_call: TRBD1
v_call: TRBV5-1
j_call: TRBJ2-1
clone_size: few
cdr3_aa: CASSLGQGAYNEQFF
cdr3_nt: TGCGCCAGCAGCCTGGGACAGGGGGCCTACAATGAGCAGTTCTTC

d_call: NA
v_call: TRBV9
j_call: TRBJ1-6
clone_size: NA
cdr3_aa: CASSVWDNGEPLHF
cdr3_nt: TGTGCCAGCAGCGTCTGGGACAACGGGGAACCCCTCCACTTT

d_call: TRBD1
v_call: TRBV4-2
j_call: TRBJ1-4
clone_size: NA
cdr3_aa: CASSQPGQAGEKLFF
cdr3_nt: TGTGCCAGCAGCCAACCGGGACAGGCTGGGGAAAAACTGTTTTTT

d_call: NA
v_call: TRBV28
j_call: TRBJ1-3
clone_size: NA
cdr3_aa: CASSLAGYSGNTIYF
cdr3_nt: TGTGCCAGCAGCTTAGCGGGTTACTCTGGAAACACCATATATTTT

d_call: TRBD2
v_call: TRBV9
j_call: TRBJ2-1
clone_size: once
cdr3_aa: CASSATSGGVFSYNEQFF
cdr3_nt: TGTGCCAGCAGCGCCACTAGCGGGGGCGTGTTCTCCTACAATGAGCAGTTCTTC

d_call: NA
v_call: TRBV2
j_call: TRBJ1-2
clone_size: NA
cdr3_aa: CASRPDSYGYTF
cdr3_nt: TGTGCCAGCAGGCCAGACAGCTATGGCTACACCTTC

d_call: NA
v_call: TRBV5-1
j_call: TRBJ2-5
clone_size: once
cdr3_aa: CASSFGGGAGETQYF
cdr3_nt: TGCGCCAGCAGCTTCGGAGGGGGCGCCGGGGAGACCCAGTACTTC

d_call: NA
v_call: TRBV7-9
j_call: TRBJ1-3
clone_size: NA
cdr3_aa: CASSAYPGSLFGNTIYF
cdr3_nt: TGTGCCAGCAGCGCGTATCCCGGGTCCCTTTTTGGAAACACCATATATTTT

d_call: NA
v_call: TRBV10-2
j_call: TRBJ1-2
clone_size: NA
cdr3_aa: CASSEGSGVHYGYTF
cdr3_nt: TGCGCCAGCAGTGAAGGTTCAGGGGTCCACTATGGCTACACCTTC

d_call: NA
v_call: TRBV7-3
j_call: TRBJ2-2
clone_size: NA
cdr3_aa: CASSLSGGNTGELFF
cdr3_nt: TGTGCCAGCAGCTTAAGTGGAGGGAACACCGGGGAGCTGTTTTTT

d_call: NA
v_call: TRBV7-3
j_call: TRBJ2-2
clone_size: many
cdr3_aa: CASSSYTGELFF
cdr3_nt: TGTGCCAGCAGCTCCTACACCGGGGAGCTGTTTTTT

d_call: NA
v_call: TRBV7-9
j_call: TRBJ2-5
clone_size: NA
cdr3_aa: CASSLAGSPETQYF
cdr3_nt: TGTGCCAGCAGCTTAGCCGGGTCCCCAGAGACCCAGTACTTC

d_call: NA
v_call: TRBV28
j_call: TRBJ1-5
clone_size: few
cdr3_aa: CASSGGGLRQPQHF
cdr3_nt: TGTGCCAGCAGCGGGGGGGGGCTTCGACAGCCCCAGCATTTT

d_call: TRBD2
v_call: TRBV10-1
j_call: TRBJ2-1
clone_size: NA
cdr3_aa: CASSEAGLGDNEQFF
cdr3_nt: TGCGCCAGCAGTGAGGCCGGACTAGGGGACAATGAGCAGTTCTTC

d_call: NA
v_call: TRBV5-1
j_call: TRBJ1-1
clone_size: once
cdr3_aa: CASRSDSWNTEAFF
cdr3_nt: TGCGCCAGCAGATCGGACAGCTGGAACACTGAAGCTTTCTTT

d_call: NA
v_call: TRBV18
j_call: TRBJ1-3
clone_size: few
cdr3_aa: CASSLQESGNTIYF
cdr3_nt: TGTGCCAGCTCACTACAGGAATCTGGAAACACCATATATTTT

d_call: NA
v_call: TRBV6-4
j_call: TRBJ2-2
clone_size: NA
cdr3_aa: CASSEKGRAGTGELFF
cdr3_nt: TGTGCCAGCAGTGAAAAGGGGAGAGCGGGCACCGGGGAGCTGTTTTTT

d_call: NA
v_call: TRBV30
j_call: TRBJ2-7
clone_size: NA
cdr3_aa: CAWSTEYEQYF
cdr3_nt: TGTGCCTGGAGTACAGAATACGAGCAGTACTTC

d_call: NA
v_call: TRBV28
j_call: TRBJ1-4
clone_size: NA
cdr3_aa: CASRLRQARNEKLFF
cdr3_nt: TGTGCCAGCAGACTCCGACAGGCTCGGAATGAAAAACTGTTTTTT

d_call: NA
v_call: TRBV19
j_call: TRBJ1-1
clone_size: NA
cdr3_aa: CASSMGVWNTEAFF
cdr3_nt: TGTGCCAGTAGTATGGGAGTTTGGAACACTGAAGCTTTCTTT

d_call: NA
v_call: TRBV7-2
j_call: TRBJ1-5
clone_size: NA
cdr3_aa: CASSWPGSQPQHF
cdr3_nt: TGTGCCAGCAGCTGGCCGGGATCACAGCCCCAGCATTTT

d_call: NA
v_call: TRBV4-1
j_call: TRBJ2-1
clone_size: NA
cdr3_aa: CASRAGAPLYNEQFF
cdr3_nt: TGCGCCAGTAGGGCAGGGGCCCCCCTCTACAATGAGCAGTTCTTC

d_call: NA
v_call: TRBV7-9
j_call: TRBJ1-1
clone_size: few
cdr3_aa: CASSRIVGRGFSEAFF
cdr3_nt: TGTGCCAGCAGTCGCATTGTGGGGCGGGGGTTTTCTGAAGCTTTCTTT

d_call: TRBD1
v_call: TRBV6-5
j_call: TRBJ2-7
clone_size: NA
cdr3_aa: CASKEDRSYEQYF
cdr3_nt: TGTGCCAGCAAGGAGGACAGGTCCTACGAGCAGTACTTC

d_call: TRBD1
v_call: TRBV2
j_call: TRBJ2-5
clone_size: NA
cdr3_aa: CATTPGQGRETQYF
cdr3_nt: TGTGCCACTACCCCGGGACAGGGAAGGGAGACCCAGTACTTC

d_call: TRBD2
v_call: TRBV5-1
j_call: TRBJ2-6
clone_size: NA
cdr3_aa: CASTLGGGSGANVLTF
cdr3_nt: TGCGCCAGCACCCTGGGGGGGGGCTCTGGGGCCAACGTCCTGACTTTC

d_call: NA
v_call: TRBV2
j_call: TRBJ1-5
clone_size: few
cdr3_aa: CASREAGRQHF
cdr3_nt: TGTGCCAGCAGGGAGGCCGGCCGCCAGCATTTT

d_call: NA
v_call: TRBV5-5
j_call: TRBJ1-5
clone_size: NA
cdr3_aa: CASSLGSGVGNQPQHF
cdr3_nt: TGTGCCAGCAGCTTGGGGTCAGGGGTTGGCAATCAGCCCCAGCATTTT

d_call: NA
v_call: TRBV7-2
j_call: TRBJ2-5
clone_size: NA
cdr3_aa: CASSLDRAQETQYF
cdr3_nt: TGTGCCAGCAGCTTAGACAGGGCTCAAGAGACCCAGTACTTC

d_call: TRBD1
v_call: TRBV27
j_call: TRBJ2-3
clone_size: NA
cdr3_aa: CASRSTGADTQYF
cdr3_nt: TGTGCCAGCAGAAGTACAGGGGCAGATACGCAGTATTTT

d_call: TRBD2
v_call: TRBV27
j_call: TRBJ2-5
clone_size: NA
cdr3_aa: CASSWGRARGETQYF
cdr3_nt: TGTGCCAGCAGTTGGGGAAGGGCGCGGGGGGAGACCCAGTACTTC

d_call: NA
v_call: TRBV4-2
j_call: TRBJ2-2
clone_size: once
cdr3_aa: CASSQDGKGSVTGELFF
cdr3_nt: TGTGCCAGCAGCCAAGATGGGAAGGGGTCTGTCACCGGGGAGCTGTTTTTT

d_call: NA
v_call: TRBV7-3
j_call: TRBJ1-1
clone_size: NA
cdr3_aa: CASKREVATEAFF
cdr3_nt: TGTGCCAGCAAAAGGGAGGTGGCCACTGAAGCTTTCTTT

d_call: TRBD1
v_call: TRBV23-1
j_call: TRBJ2-5
clone_size: NA
cdr3_aa: CASSHRTGGPQETQYF
cdr3_nt: TGCGCCAGCAGTCACCGCACAGGGGGACCCCAAGAGACCCAGTACTTC

d_call: TRBD1
v_call: TRBV30
j_call: TRBJ2-7
clone_size: NA
cdr3_aa: CAWSRGTGGYEQYF
cdr3_nt: TGTGCCTGGAGTCGAGGGACAGGGGGCTACGAGCAGTACTTC

d_call: TRBD1
v_call: TRBV3-1/TRBV3-2
j_call: TRBJ2-7
clone_size: NA
cdr3_aa: CASSRIRTGGYEQYF
cdr3_nt: TGTGCCAGCAGCCGGATAAGGACAGGGGGGTACGAGCAGTACTTC

d_call: NA
v_call: TRBV7-2
j_call: TRBJ1-5
clone_size: once
cdr3_aa: CASSPGGMGDQPQHF
cdr3_nt: TGTGCCAGCAGCCCCGGGGGTATGGGCGATCAGCCCCAGCATTTT

d_call: NA
v_call: TRBV30
j_call: TRBJ2-2
clone_size: once
cdr3_aa: CAWNEDGELFF
cdr3_nt: TGTGCCTGGAATGAGGACGGGGAGCTGTTTTTT

d_call: TRBD1
v_call: TRBV30
j_call: TRBJ1-2
clone_size: once
cdr3_aa: CAWDLGQAGYGYTF
cdr3_nt: TGTGCCTGGGACCTAGGACAGGCTGGCTATGGCTACACCTTC

d_call: TRBD1
v_call: TRBV6-6
j_call: TRBJ1-1
clone_size: NA
cdr3_aa: CATYRDSPDTEAFF
cdr3_nt: TGTGCCACCTACCGGGACAGCCCCGACACTGAAGCTTTCTTT